These 19 T cell receptor beta chains came from one sample sequenced in a study of CD8 T cells in Susac syndrome. Reverse transcription used roughly 0.45 to 1 ug RNA and random hexamers. TCRdb passed the immunoSEQ multiplex PCR reads through MiXCR, listing each CDR3 protein once. The data show 250,000 to 300,000 distinct CDR3 sequences, with 65% to 90% seen just once and around 0.22% held by the top ten. The sequenced material came from CD8+ T cells from PBMCs. The receptors originated from a human donor with multiple sclerosis.

The chain links TRBV5-6 to TRBJ1-5; maybe TRBD1 (6 bases). CDR3 length equals 15 residues. Germline-derived CDR1 and CDR2 are SGHDT and YYEEEE. V was pared by 1 base and J by 4 bases, with 12 bases between. Here the CDR3 reads CASSLRDRPNQPQHF. The CDR3 DNA sequence: TGTGCCAGCAGCTTGCGAGACAGGCCGAATCAGCCCCAGCATTTT.

This chain joins TRBV19 and TRBJ1-1; 7 nucleotides align to TRBD1. The junction had 23 bases not matched to a gene; V was cut back by 5 bases and J by 5 bases. CDR1 is LNHDA, CDR2 SQIVND, per germline (reference sequence). CDR3 length: 19 amino acids. The CDR3 loop is CASSVGRQGTVVGVTEAFF. CDR3 coding DNA: TGTGCCAGTAGTGTCGGACGACAGGGCACGGTGGTCGGTGTAACTGAAGCTTTCTTT. Based on the CDR3 plus reference TRBV19 and TRBJ1-1, the full variable domain is DGGITQSPKYLFRKEGQNVTLSCEQNLNHDAMYWYRQDPGQGLRLIYYSQIVNDFQKGDIAEGYSVSREKKESFPLTVTSAQKNPTAFYLCASSVGRQGTVVGVTEAFFGQGTRLTVV.

This chain links TRBV20-1 with TRBJ1-2; possible D gene TRBD1, 5 bases. CDR1 DFQATT and CDR2 SNEGSKA come from the germline V gene (reference sequence). This CDR3 contains 13 residues. Deletions cut 0 bases from V and 7 bases from J, with 12 bases between. The CDR3 nucleotides read TGCAGTGCTAGAGATCTCGAGACAGCTGGCTACACCTTC. Translation gives CSARDLETAGYTF.

The chain is built from TRBV11-2 and TRBJ1-5; the D is unclear. V was cut by 1 base and J by 8 bases, with 12 bases left in between. CDR1 and CDR2 (germline): SGHAT, FQNNGV. The CDR3 spans 14 residues. DNA of the CDR3: TGTGCCAGCAGCTTAGGGGGAGGAAGTGAGCCCCAGCATTTT. Its translation: CASSLGGGSEPQHF.

The gene calls are TRBV20-1 and TRBJ2-2, with 10 bases identical to TRBD2. The CDR3 sequence is 18 residues long. Germline-derived CDR1 and CDR2 are DFQATT and SNEGSKA (reference sequence). The V gene end was trimmed by 0 bases and the J gene end by 3 bases; junction bases not matched to a gene: 10. CDR3 amino acids: CSARDPQLAGIYTGELFF. CDR3 sequence (DNA): TGCAGTGCTAGAGATCCGCAACTAGCGGGAATCTACACCGGGGAGCTGTTTTTT.

CDR3 protein: CASSYAGPGSTDTQYF. The CDR3 DNA reads TGTGCCAGCAGTTACGCCGGTCCTGGTAGCACAGATACGCAGTATTTT. The chain has TRBV6-5 and TRBJ2-3, with unresolved D. V lost 2 bases to trimming and J lost 0 bases, with 12 bases between them. Germline loops: CDR1 MNHEY, CDR2 SVGAGI. This CDR3 is 16 amino acids long.

Notes on this clonotype: This is likely a read error, given that the CDR3 carries no conserved phenylalanine or tryptophan at its end. The DNA is left out, because the CDR3 cannot be placed on it with certainty; the CDR3 is given as TCRdb lists it. The chain combines TRBV7-9 with TRBJ1-1; TRBD1, the table's D call, lacks a check against the DNA. Germline CDR1 reads SEHNR; CDR2 reads FQNEAQ (reference sequence). The CDR3 is 10 residues long, ends included. CDR3 protein: CASTNPWDVI.

The chain recombines TRBV27 with TRBJ2-3; D is uncertain. This CDR3 comprises 13 residues. V lost 2 bases, J lost 2 bases, and 5 bases lay in between. Germline CDR1 reads MNHEY; CDR2 reads SMNVEV (reference sequence). CDR3 nucleotides: TGTGCCAGCAGTTTAGACACCACAGATACGCAGTATTTT. As protein: CASSLDTTDTQYF.

In its sample, this clonotype was seen a few times. The V call is TRBV7-2, the J call TRBJ2-7; D may correspond to TRBD1 or TRBD2 (5 bases each). CDR3 length: 15 residues. Germline CDR1 SGHTA, CDR2 FQGNSA. Between the trimmed V and J ends, which lost 3 bases and 1 base, there was a span of 13 bases. CDR3 nucleotide sequence: TGTGCCAGCAGCTTGTACCGGGACCGATCCTACGAGCAGTACTTC. It encodes CASSLYRDRSYEQYF. The full variable domain, with the rest looked up from reference TRBV7-2 and TRBJ2-7, is GAGVSQSPSNKVTEKGKDVELRCDPISGHTALYWYRQSLGQGLEFLIYFQGNSAPDKSGLPSDRFSAERTGGSVSTLTIQRTQQEDSAVYLCASSLYRDRSYEQYFGPGTRLTVT.

This chain links TRBV11-2 with TRBJ2-2; a possible D gene is TRBD1 (5 bases). This CDR3 spans 16 amino acids. The V end was cut by 7 bases, the J end by 1 base, with 16 bases between. Germline V lookup: CDR1 SGHAT, CDR2 FQNNGV. The CDR3 loop is CASTHSEQENTGELFF. The CDR3 nucleotides read TGTGCCAGCACCCATTCTGAACAGGAGAACACCGGGGAGCTGTTTTTT.

The V call is TRBV20-1, the J call TRBJ2-3, with TRBD2 as a possible D gene (5 bases). In germline, CDR1 is DFQATT, CDR2 SNEGSKA (reference sequence). V lost 1 base and J 3 bases, leaving 11 bases between the germline ends. The CDR3 spans 14 residues. CDR3 sequence (DNA): TGCAGTGCTAGAGTCAGTAGCGAAACAGATACGCAGTATTTT. It yields the protein CSARVSSETDTQYF.

The chain carries TRBV28 and TRBJ2-1; 11 bases agree with TRBD2. CDR3 length: 17 amino acids. Trimming took 7 bases from V and 5 from J; bases not matched to a gene: 13. Germline V gene lookup returns CDR1 MDHEN and CDR2 SYDVKM. The CDR3 reads CASTHWPQTSGDNEQFF. In nucleotides, the CDR3 is TGTGCCAGCACCCATTGGCCCCAGACTAGCGGGGACAATGAGCAGTTCTTC.

This chain joins TRBV11-3 and TRBJ2-3, with TRBD1 matching 9 bases. The CDR3 totals 15 residues. The V gene end was trimmed by 5 bases and the J gene end by 4 bases; junction bases not matched to a gene: 7. Germline CDR1 SGHNT, CDR2 YENEEA. DNA for the CDR3: TGTGCCAGCAGCCCCGGACAGGGGATGGCAGATACGCAGTATTTT. This gives the protein CASSPGQGMADTQYF. Full variable domain (missing parts from reference TRBV11-3 and TRBJ2-3): EAGVVQSPRYKIIEKKQPVAFWCNPISGHNTLYWYLQNLGQGPELLIRYENEEAVDDSQLPKDRFSAERLKGVDSTLKIQPAELGDSAVYLCASSPGQGMADTQYFGPGTRLTVL.

The CDR3 DNA reads TGTGCCAGCACCTCTAGACTAGCGCCTACCTACGAGCAGTACTTC. Translating gives CASTSRLAPTYEQYF. The chain is built from TRBV27 and TRBJ2-7; TRBD2 agrees at 8 bases. CDR1 is MNHEY and CDR2 is SMNVEV in the germline V gene (reference sequence). This CDR3 is 15 amino acids long. The junction had 10 bases not matched to a gene; V was cut back by 7 bases and J by 2 bases.

This rearrangement joins TRBV19 to TRBJ2-7; 7 positions match TRBD2. From germline, CDR1 is LNHDA and CDR2 SQIVND (reference sequence). This CDR3 region has 14 residues. Unmatched junction bases numbered 8, after V lost 4 bases and J lost 5 bases. The CDR3 coding sequence is TGTGCCAGTAGTACACGACTAGCCGACCACGAGCAGTACTTC. Translated: CASSTRLADHEQYF.

J is TRBJ1-2 and V is TRBV29-1, with no clear D. The germline V and J ends were trimmed by 0 bases and 8 bases, with 19 bases remaining between them. CDR3 length equals 15 residues. Per germline, CDR1 SQVTM and CDR2 ANQGSEA. The CDR3 region has the DNA TGCAGCGTTGAAGAAGGGTCCGGGGTCGGAGGGGGCTACACCTTC. Translated, it gives CSVEEGSGVGGGYTF. Together with reference TRBV29-1 and TRBJ1-2, the CDR3 gives the full variable domain: SAVISQKPSRDICQRGTSLTIQCQVDSQVTMMFWYRQQPGQSLTLIATANQGSEATYESGFVIDKFPISRPNLTFSTLTVSNMSPEDSSIYLCSVEEGSGVGGGYTFGSGTRLTVV.

This chain links TRBV12-3 or TRBV12-4 with TRBJ2-1; 11 bases align to TRBD2. V was clipped by 6 bases and J by 4 bases; unmatched bases: 5. This CDR3 is built from 15 residues. In nucleotides, the CDR3 is TGTGCCAGCAGAGGGACTAGCGGAGGGTACAATGAGCAGTTCTTC. It codes for CASRGTSGGYNEQFF.

The genes are TRBV14 and TRBJ1-1; D uncertain. V was pared by 0 bases and J by 0 bases, with 14 bases between. The CDR3 length is 17 residues. From germline, CDR1 is SGHDN and CDR2 FVKESK. DNA of the CDR3: TGTGCCAGCAGCCAAGATAGATATTCCGCCATGAACACTGAAGCTTTCTTT. Residues: CASSQDRYSAMNTEAFF.

A single count supports this clonotype. This rearrangement joins TRBV12-3 or TRBV12-4 to TRBJ2-1; D is perhaps TRBD2 (5 bases). V gave up 4 bases and J gave up 8 bases, with 15 bases separating them. CDR3 size: 14 residues. The CDR3 loop is CASSSEDSHDEQFF. CDR3 bases: TGTGCCAGCAGTTCCGAGGACTCCCACGATGAGCAGTTCTTC.